This TCR beta chain was obtained from a study of Ad26.COV2.S vaccination and SARS-CoV-2 variants. This clone was recorded many times. Its specificity is unknown. Trimming at V came to 0 bases and at J to 4 bases, leaving 6 bases not matched to a gene. Germline V gene sequence: CDR1 MNHEY, CDR2 SVGEGT. CDR3 size: 16 residues. The treatment denotes: 15 to 20 received Ad26.COV2.S at low or high dose, single or two shots; 5 received placebo; per-sample allocation not given. Sampling was performed 63 days after the first vaccine or placebo injection. The individual, an adult aged 18-55 years, was a donor in Boston. Built on an Ad26 vector, the vaccine expressed Wuhan-strain SARS-CoV-2 spike. Study conclusions and caveats: Vaccinees and placebo recipients showed similar non-spike TCR breadth.

Some clones are missing from TCRdb's copy, which holds only in-frame ones; the method was immunoSEQ multiplex PCR. The repertoire consists of under 250,000 clones, with 70% to 90% occurring once and the leading ten covering roughly 3%. The source of this sequence is a person between 18 and 60 years old who received the Ad26.COV2.S COVID-19 vaccine or a placebo. The sample in question was peripheral blood, obtained in a trial of Ad26.COV2.S vaccine versus placebo. V gene TRBV6-2 or TRBV6-3 combines with J gene TRBJ1-3, with 7 bases matching TRBD1. The CDR3: CASSYSTGQYGNTIYF. The CDR3 DNA sequence: TGTGCCAGCAGTTACTCCACGGGACAGTACGGAAACACCATATATTTT.